The 30 T cell receptor beta chains listed next were all sequenced from one sample in a study of Ad26.COV2.S vaccination and SARS-CoV-2 variants (dated by TCRdb to the early 2020s). The treatment or condition tag for this specimen amounts to: around 19 received Ad26.COV2.S at low or high dose, single or two shots; about 5 received placebo; per-sample allocation not given. Repertoires of vaccine and placebo recipients were sequenced from samples collected on day 63 after the first injection. The library relied on the immunoSEQ multiplex PCR assay. What TCRdb holds here is the immuneACCESS table cut down to in-frame rearrangements. Part of the clones is not present; checked against another copy, under half of the missing clones reflect an unresolved V gene, and the others are unexplained. Here the sample has roughly 330,000 clones; about 90% occur a single time. The top ten clones comprise 5.5% of the sample.

Material: peripheral blood, obtained in a trial of Ad26.COV2.S vaccine versus placebo. These receptor sequences come from a person between 18 and 65 years old who received the Ad26.COV2.S COVID-19 vaccine or a placebo.

The chain couples TRBV24-1 to TRBJ2-5; D gene uncertain. CDR3 length: 13 residues. The germline V and J ends were trimmed by 3 bases and 2 bases, with 6 bases remaining between them. CDR1 is KGHDR and CDR2 is SFDVKD in the germline V gene. CDR3 region: CATSDLYQETQYF. The CDR3 nucleotides read TGTGCCACCAGTGATCTATATCAAGAGACCCAGTACTTC.

The chain joins TRBV5-6 to TRBJ2-5, with 8 bases matching TRBD1. The CDR3 is 14 amino acids. The germline CDR1 and CDR2 sequences are SGHDT and YYEEEE. Germline trimming cut 2 bases from V and 4 bases from J; bases unmatched to any gene: 4. CDR3 DNA sequence: TGTGCCAGCAGCTTTTTCGACAGGGGAGAGACCCAGTACTTC. This encodes CASSFFDRGETQYF.

The V gene is TRBV9, the J gene TRBJ1-4; 11 bases line up with TRBD1. V lost 3 bases, J lost 0 bases, and 4 bases stayed unmatched. CDR1 is SGDLS, CDR2 YYNGEE, per germline. The CDR3 spans 17 residues. CDR3 bases: TGTGCCAGCAGCGGAGGACAGGGGGCCCCAACTAATGAAAAACTGTTTTTT. It encodes CASSGGQGAPTNEKLFF.

V usage is TRBV7-7 and J usage is TRBJ2-7; D may match TRBD1 or TRBD2 (6 bases each). V was pared by 3 bases and J by 5 bases, with 11 bases between. Germline V gene lookup returns CDR1 SSHAT and CDR2 FNYEAQ (reference sequence). The CDR3 is made up of 13 amino acids. The CDR3 nucleotides are TGTGCCAGCAGCTTTAGGGGGGCAAACGAGCAGTACGTC. It translates to CASSFRGANEQYV.

V is TRBV27 and J is TRBJ1-4; weak D call: TRBD1 (5 bases). V was pared by 6 bases and J by 1 base, with 12 bases between. Germline-derived CDR1 and CDR2 are MNHEY and SMNVEV (reference sequence). The CDR3 totals 15 residues. This CDR3 reads CASSPQGVTNEKLFF. The DNA for the CDR3 is TGTGCCAGCAGCCCCCAAGGGGTAACTAATGAAAAACTGTTTTTT.

A single count supports this clone. This rearrangement joins TRBV2 to TRBJ2-5, with D hard to call. With 2 bases removed from V and 5 bases from J, the gap between germline ends came to 9 bases. The CDR3 is made up of 13 amino acids. Germline lookup yields CDR1 SNHLY and CDR2 FYNNEI. The chain's CDR3 is CASSELYEETQYF. CDR3 DNA sequence: TGTGCCAGCAGTGAATTGTACGAGGAGACCCAGTACTTC.

The chain has TRBV4-3 and TRBJ1-2; no clear D. The CDR3 totals 14 residues. The germline CDR1 and CDR2 sequences are LGHNA and YSLEER. With 4 bases removed from V and 4 bases from J, the gap between germline ends came to 13 bases. The chain's CDR3 is CASSPGRWGYGYTF. In DNA form, the CDR3 reads TGCGCCAGCAGCCCAGGAAGGTGGGGCTATGGCTACACCTTC.

For this clone: Other DNA sequences in this sample translate to the same CDR3. The chain links TRBV4-3 to TRBJ1-1, with 9 bases identical to TRBD1. This CDR3 region has 14 residues. Germline V lookup: CDR1 LGHNA, CDR2 YSLEER. The V gene end was trimmed by 4 bases and the J gene end by 4 bases; junction bases not matched to a gene: 4. The CDR3 sequence: CASSPGQGGTEAFF. CDR3 nucleotide sequence: TGCGCCAGCAGCCCGGGACAGGGAGGCACTGAAGCTTTCTTT.

The rearrangement links TRBV9 to TRBJ2-1; D is unclear. The CDR3 runs 16 residues. V was cut by 0 bases and J by 6 bases, with 16 bases left in between. Germline V gene sequence: CDR1 SGDLS, CDR2 YYNGEE. CDR3 coding DNA: TGTGCCAGCAGCGTAGCTACTGCGAATACCGTCAATGAGCAGTTCTTC. It yields the protein CASSVATANTVNEQFF.

The genes are TRBV28 and TRBJ1-5, with 8 bases matching TRBD1. The CDR3 is made up of 15 amino acids. V lost 4 bases to trimming and J lost 10 bases; unmatched junction nucleotides: 12. The germline gives CDR1 MDHEN, CDR2 SYDVKM. This CDR3 reads CASSSTGADLRPQHF. In nucleotides, the CDR3 is TGTGCCAGCAGTTCGACAGGGGCCGACCTCCGACCCCAGCATTTT. The full variable domain, with the rest looked up from reference TRBV28 and TRBJ1-5, is DVKVTQSSRYLVKRTGEKVFLECVQDMDHENMFWYRQDPGLGLRLIYFSYDVKMKEKGDIPEGYSVSREKKERFSLILESASTNQTSMYLCASSSTGADLRPQHFGDGTRLSIL.

The V and J genes are TRBV10-3 and TRBJ2-7, with D possibly matching TRBD1 (6 bases). With 4 bases removed from V and 7 bases from J, the gap between germline ends came to 11 bases. The CDR3 length is 12 residues. Germline CDR1 is ENHRY and CDR2 is SYGVKD. CDR3 DNA sequence: TGTGCCATCAGTGCCAGGGGACGGGAGCAGTACGTC. Translating gives CAISARGREQYV.

The chain is built from TRBV7-2 and TRBJ2-5; D is unclear. The ends were cut back, 5 bases at V and 3 bases at J, with 19 bases in the middle. Germline CDR1 reads SGHTA; CDR2 reads FQGNSA. The length of the CDR3 is 16 residues. This chain's CDR3 is CASSAPRKQKKETQYF. In nucleotides, the CDR3 is TGTGCCAGCAGCGCCCCGAGGAAGCAAAAGAAAGAGACCCAGTACTTC.

The V gene is TRBV3-1 (or the pseudogene TRBV3-2), the J gene TRBJ2-1, with a tentative D call TRBD2 (6 bases). The V and J ends lost 5 bases and 0 bases respectively, with 14 bases between them. The CDR3 is 16 residues long. Germline values: CDR1 LGHDT, CDR2 YNNKEL (reference sequence). The CDR3 coding sequence is TGTGCCAGCAGCGATGGGGGACTCTTCTCCTACAATGAGCAGTTCTTC. This translates into CASSDGGLFSYNEQFF.

V gene TRBV4-3 combines with J gene TRBJ2-3; D is undetermined. V shed 1 base and J shed 6 bases, with 14 bases lying between them. CDR1 is LGHNA and CDR2 is YSLEER in the germline V gene. This CDR3 is built from 15 residues. In nucleotides, the CDR3 is TGCGCCAGCAGCCAAGCCTTCTCTGAGGCGGATACGCAGTATTTT. This gives the protein CASSQAFSEADTQYF.

The rearrangement links TRBV29-1 to TRBJ2-1; 7 bases agree with TRBD1. The CDR3 has 12 amino acids. Losses at the gene ends were 4 bases for V and 8 bases for J; bases not matched to a gene: 5. The germline V gene encodes CDR1 SQVTM and CDR2 ANQGSEA. Here the CDR3 reads CSVGTGRHEQFF. In DNA form, the CDR3 reads TGCAGCGTTGGGACAGGTAGACATGAGCAGTTCTTC.

The CDR3: CASSPSHTEAFF. As DNA, the CDR3 is TGTGCCAGTAGTCCTTCCCACACTGAAGCTTTCTTT. This sequence joins TRBV19 and TRBJ1-1; D is unclear. CDR3 length: 12 residues. The V end was cut by 5 bases, the J end by 3 bases, with 7 bases between. In germline, CDR1 is LNHDA, CDR2 SQIVND (reference sequence).

The chain uses TRBV19 and TRBJ2-1, with 14 bases fitting TRBD2. Germline CDR1 and CDR2: LNHDA and SQIVND (reference sequence). Trimming at V came to 1 base and at J to 4 bases, leaving 15 bases not matched to a gene. CDR3 length equals 21 residues. The CDR3 loop is CASSIGGLAGVNRYLYNEQFF. The CDR3 DNA sequence: TGTGCCAGTAGTATAGGGGGACTAGCGGGAGTTAACCGATATCTTTACAATGAGCAGTTCTTC.

The DNA of the CDR3 is TGTGCCAGCAGCGTAGCACCGGGGGGAAACACCATATATTTT. It yields the protein CASSVAPGGNTIYF. This chain uses TRBV9 with TRBJ1-3, with D unclear. Trimming cost V 0 bases and J 4 bases, with 8 bases left between them. The CDR3 extends over 14 amino acids. Germline values: CDR1 SGDLS, CDR2 YYNGEE.

The J gene is TRBJ1-2, the V gene TRBV7-2; TRBD1 aligns across 8 bases. The CDR3 contains 15 residues. Germline lookup yields CDR1 SGHTA and CDR2 FQGNSA. V was clipped by 0 bases and J by 13 bases; unmatched bases: 13. This CDR3 reads CASSLALGGQEATTF. CDR3 sequence (DNA): TGTGCCAGCAGCTTAGCGCTAGGGGGACAGGAAGCTACCACCTTC.

The CDR3 region is CASSLRLTGGDTGELFF. CDR3 in DNA: TGTGCCAGCAGTCTAAGACTAACAGGGGGGGACACCGGGGAGCTGTTTTTT. The chain couples TRBV2 to TRBJ2-2; a possible D gene is TRBD1 (8 bases). Trimming cost V 5 bases and J 3 bases, with 19 bases left between them. Per the germline V gene, CDR1 is SNHLY and CDR2 is FYNNEI. The CDR3 consists of 17 residues.

V gene TRBV19 combines with J gene TRBJ1-5; D is perhaps TRBD1 (5 bases). The CDR3 totals 16 residues. The V end lost 7 bases, the J end lost 0 bases, and 16 bases lay between the germline ends. The germline V gene encodes CDR1 LNHDA and CDR2 SQIVND (reference sequence). CDR3 nucleotide sequence: TGTGCCAGTATAGGGACCGCAGATTATAGCAATCAGCCCCAGCATTTT. Its protein product is CASIGTADYSNQPQHF. Full variable domain (rest looked up from reference TRBV19 and TRBJ1-5): DGGITQSPKYLFRKEGQNVTLSCEQNLNHDAMYWYRQDPGQGLRLIYYSQIVNDFQKGDIAEGYSVSREKKESFPLTVTSAQKNPTAFYLCASIGTADYSNQPQHFGDGTRLSIL.

This sequence joins TRBV19 and TRBJ1-2, with D uncertain. Trimming left V 2 bases short and J 1 base short, with 5 bases between. CDR3 length: 13 amino acids. Germline V gene lookup returns CDR1 LNHDA and CDR2 SQIVND (reference sequence). In DNA form, the CDR3 reads TGTGCCAGTAGTATAAGCTTTAACTATGGCTACACCTTC. This codes for CASSISFNYGYTF.

This rearrangement joins TRBV7-2 to TRBJ2-5, with D perhaps TRBD1 (7 bases). The germline V and J ends were trimmed by 9 bases and 1 base, with 30 bases remaining between them. The length of the CDR3 is 19 residues. CDR1 and CDR2 (germline): SGHTA, FQGNSA. This CDR3 reads CASDTIGGGLGRLQETQYF. The CDR3, as DNA: TGTGCCAGTGATACGATAGGGGGCGGATTGGGGAGGCTCCAAGAGACCCAGTACTTC.

This chain connects TRBV18 to TRBJ2-5; D is undetermined. Germline V gives CDR1 KGHSH, CDR2 LQKENI. The CDR3 has 14 residues. V gave up 3 bases and J gave up 0 bases, with 8 bases separating them. CDR3 sequence: CASSPRFNQETQYF. CDR3 bases: TGTGCCAGCTCACCCCGTTTTAACCAAGAGACCCAGTACTTC.

The V call is TRBV27, the J call TRBJ2-1; unclear D gene. This CDR3 spans 15 amino acids. Looked up from germline, CDR1 is MNHEY and CDR2 is SMNVEV (reference sequence). With 6 bases removed from V and 0 bases from J, the gap between germline ends came to 12 bases. The CDR3 reads CASSRDVSSYNEQFF. DNA for the CDR3: TGTGCCAGCAGCCGCGACGTGAGCTCCTACAATGAGCAGTTCTTC.

CDR3 bases: TGTGCCACCAGTGACCCTGGGACAAGCCAAGAGACCCAGTACTTC. Translating gives CATSDPGTSQETQYF. The chain uses TRBV24-1 and TRBJ2-5; TRBD1 is a possible D gene (6 bases). The germline V gene has CDR1 KGHDR and CDR2 SFDVKD. Trimming cost V 4 bases and J 1 base, with 12 bases left between them. The CDR3 spans 15 residues.

The V gene is TRBV6-2 or TRBV6-3, the J gene TRBJ1-5, with 7 bases identical to TRBD1. The CDR3 runs to 17 residues. After removal of 2 bases from V and 7 bases from J, the junction contained 14 bases not matched to a gene. Germline V gene lookup returns CDR1 MNHEY and CDR2 SVGEGT. The CDR3 sequence: CASSYPSGGQIDQPQHF. CDR3 sequence (DNA): TGTGCCAGCAGTTACCCCTCAGGGGGACAGATAGACCAGCCCCAGCATTTT.

J is TRBJ1-4 and V is TRBV11-3; weak D call: TRBD1 (6 bases). Looked up from germline, CDR1 is SGHNT and CDR2 is YENEEA. Trimming shortened V by 5 bases and J by 7 bases, and 11 bases separated the two germline ends. This CDR3 has 13 residues. The CDR3 loop reads CASSAGGAEKLFF. In DNA, the CDR3 is TGTGCCAGCAGCGCGGGGGGGGCTGAAAAACTGTTTTTT.

The V call is TRBV7-2, the J call TRBJ2-7; 8 bases line up with TRBD1. Germline V gene lookup returns CDR1 SGHTA and CDR2 FQGNSA. The CDR3 loop spans 13 amino acids. Unmatched junction bases numbered 3, after V lost 5 bases and J lost 3 bases. CDR3 coding DNA: TGTGCCAGCAGCCCCGGGACAGGCTACGAGCAGTACTTC. Translated: CASSPGTGYEQYF.

The chain employs TRBV18 and TRBJ1-2, with 7 bases lining up with TRBD1. The CDR3 covers 14 residues. Looked up from germline, CDR1 is KGHSH and CDR2 is LQKENI. With V trimmed by 5 bases and J by 4 bases, 7 bases remained unmatched. The CDR3, as DNA: TGTGCCAGCTCAACCCAAGGGGGCAGCTATGGCTACACCTTC. It encodes CASSTQGGSYGYTF. The full variable domain, in which reference TRBV18 and TRBJ1-2 provide the parts outside the CDR3, is NAGVMQNPRHLVRRRGQEARLRCSPMKGHSHVYWYRQLPEEGLKFMVYLQKENIIDESGMPKERFSAEFPKEGPSILRIQQVVRGDSAAYFCASSTQGGSYGYTFGSGTRLTVV.